The source of this T cell receptor beta chain is a study of shared clonotypes between healthy human individuals. The study, taken as a whole, reports: Between several donors, naive CD4 clonotypes were shared at a level of about 5%. It was the non-shared clonotypes that had lower generation probabilities than clonotypes shared by all four donors.

Terminally differentiated effector memory CD45RA+ cells were excluded from the naive CD8 cells, which were CD45RO-negative and positively selected for CCR7. Recent vaccinations or acute infections were absent in the healthy HIV-negative adult donors. Turning to this clone: Its antigen is as yet unknown.

The data were produced by immunoSEQ multiplex PCR, yet TCRdb's version contains in-frame clones alone and is incomplete. There are around 2,000,000 clones in the sample; approximately 95% occur only once, and under 1.5% lies in the top ten. This CDR3 region has 13 residues. Trimming left V 6 bases short and J 6 bases short, with 14 bases between. Germline V gives CDR1 SNHLY, CDR2 FYNNEI. The receptor's source is a man between 18 and 29 years old in good health. The sequencing sample was made of naive CD8+ T cells sorted from blood. The rearrangement joins TRBV2 to TRBJ1-2; possible D gene TRBD1, 5 bases. The CDR3 spells CASREQAMDGYTF. The CDR3 DNA reads as TGTGCCAGCAGAGAACAGGCGATGGATGGCTACACCTTC.